Shown below are 15 T cell receptor beta chains from a single sample sequenced in a study of metastatic and nonmetastatic thyroid tumors. Via MiXCR, TCRdb re-called the PCR reads. The data show roughly 30,000 clones, 15% to 20% seen once. All patients were untreated before thyroid surgery. Sequencing used blood. The receptors originated from a female donor with papillary thyroid cancer or a benign thyroid nodule (not recorded which). Some clones in this sample may be carry-over from other donors' samples.

This clone showed up just a few times. The chain uses TRBV27 and TRBJ2-7; D tentatively reads TRBD1 or TRBD2 (5 bases each). The CDR3 is made up of 14 amino acids. Germline V gives CDR1 MNHEY, CDR2 SMNVEV (reference sequence). The V gene lost 5 bases and the J gene lost 10 bases, with 21 bases spanning the gap. CDR3 nucleotide sequence: TGTGCCAGCAGTCCGACCGGGACCGACACAAAACAGTACTTC. It codes for CASSPTGTDTKQYF.

This clone was counted at least ten times. A much more abundant neighbour one base away suggests this may be a read error. V is TRBV5-1 and J is TRBJ1-6, with D maybe TRBD1 (6 bases). In germline, CDR1 is SGHRS, CDR2 YFSETQ. The CDR3 totals 15 residues. Here the CDR3 DNA reads TGCACCAGCAGCTTGGGGGACATTAGGAATTCACCCCTCCACTTT. Amino acids: CTSSLGDIRNSPLHF.

This clone was seen repeatedly, ten times or more. The chain is built from TRBV27 and TRBJ2-1, with TRBD2 matching over 11 bases. Germline lookup yields CDR1 MNHEY and CDR2 SMNVEV (reference sequence). J gave up 9 bases and V 4 bases, and 14 bases lay outside the gene matches. This CDR3 is built from 17 residues. CDR3 sequence: CASSSGLAALPSGEQFF. In DNA, the CDR3 is TGTGCCAGCAGTTCGGGACTAGCGGCCCTCCCTAGCGGTGAGCAGTTCTTC.

This clone was seen at least ten times. The chain is built from TRBV30 and TRBJ1-1; D is possibly TRBD1 (6 bases). Germline CDR1 is GTSNPN and CDR2 is SVGIG (reference sequence). The CDR3 spans 12 residues. The V end was cut by 1 base, the J end by 11 bases, with 14 bases between. The CDR3 sequence is CAWSGVGGLAFF. The CDR3 DNA is TGTGCCTGGAGTGGCGTGGGGGGCTTGGCTTTCTTT.

Details on this clone: This CDR3 fails to terminate in the conserved phenylalanine or tryptophan, so it likely reflects a read error. This chain uses TRBV28 with TRBJ2-7; perhaps TRBD2 as D (6 bases). The CDR3 totals 13 residues. CDR1 is MDHEN and CDR2 is SYDVKM in the germline V gene. The CDR3 spells CPHGSPNSYEQYL. The CDR3 coding sequence is TGTCCCCACGGGAGCCCAAACTCCTACGAGCAGTACTTG.

This clone was counted at least ten times. The rearrangement links TRBV3-1 to TRBJ2-5; 8 bases are a match to TRBD2. Germline CDR1 and CDR2: LGHDT and YNNKEL (reference sequence). J gave up 4 bases and V 1 base, and 5 bases lay outside the gene matches. This CDR3 is 15 amino acids long. CDR3 protein: CASSQAGGLGETQYF. CDR3 bases: TGTGCCAGCAGCCAAGCGGGGGGGCTTGGAGAGACCCAGTACTTC.

Remarks on this clone: It may be a read error: a sequence one base away is much more abundant. Other DNA sequences from this sample encode an identical CDR3 as well. The chain carries TRBV10-3 and TRBJ2-3; possibly TRBD1 or TRBD2 for D (5 bases each). The CDR3 loop spans 16 amino acids. Germline CDR1 ENHRY, CDR2 SYGVKD. CDR3 sequence reads: CAISESFGTGTDTQYF. The CDR3 nucleotides read TGCGCCATCAGTGAGTCTTTTGGGACCGGGACAGATACGCAGTATTTT.

This clone was recorded a few times. Other DNA sequences from this sample encode an identical CDR3 as well. The chain combines TRBV29-1 with TRBJ1-1; D possibly corresponds to TRBD1 (6 bases). The CDR3 has 13 amino acids. The V gene's germline CDR1 is SQVTM and CDR2 ANQGSEA. V lost 7 bases, J lost 1 base, and 13 bases lay in between. CDR3 in DNA: TGCAGCGGGGGTGGGGGCCCGAACACTGAAGCTTTCTTT. Translated, it gives CSGGGGPNTEAFF. The complete variable domain, with remaining parts taken from reference TRBV29-1 and TRBJ1-1, reads SAVISQKPSRDICQRGTSLTIQCQVDSQVTMMFWYRQQPGQSLTLIATANQGSEATYESGFVIDKFPISRPNLTFSTLTVSNMSPEDSSIYLCSGGGGPNTEAFFGQGTRLTVV.

This clone was seen repeatedly, ten times or more. This chain joins TRBV5-1 and TRBJ1-4; 7 bases align to TRBD1. With V trimmed by 4 bases and J by 5 bases, 5 bases remained unmatched. The length of the CDR3 is 14 residues. CDR1 is SGHRS, CDR2 YFSETQ, per germline. CDR3 coding DNA: TGCGCCAGCAGCCGGGACAGCTCAAATGAAAAACTGTTTTTT. This sequence encodes CASSRDSSNEKLFF.

The J gene is TRBJ1-1, the V gene TRBV7-8; the D is unclear. Between the trimmed V and J ends, which lost 6 bases and 11 bases, there was a span of 16 bases. Per germline, CDR1 SGHVS and CDR2 FQNEAQ. The CDR3 totals 12 residues. The CDR3 DNA reads as TGTGCCAGCAGTCCCCTTCGGTGGACCGCTTTCTTT. Encoded protein: CASSPLRWTAFF.

The table lists this clone with a count of one. One base away lies a much larger clone, so this may be a sequencing read error. The V call is TRBV5-4, the J call TRBJ2-3; the match to TRBD1 covers 8 bases. Germline lookup yields CDR1 SGHNT and CDR2 YYREEE (reference sequence). CDR3 length: 15 amino acids. The CDR3 protein is CANSLDQGASDTQYF. The CDR3 DNA reads TGTGCCAACAGCTTGGACCAGGGGGCCTCAGATACGCAGTATTTT.

As to this clone: The sample contains more than one DNA sequence encoding this CDR3. The chain joins TRBV28 to TRBJ2-6, with D perhaps TRBD1 or TRBD2 (5 bases each). The germline V and J ends were trimmed by 3 bases and 7 bases, with 10 bases remaining between them. Germline lookup yields CDR1 MDHEN and CDR2 SYDVKM. This CDR3 has 14 amino acids. DNA for the CDR3: TGTGCCAGCAGTTTTGGGGGTGGCGCCAACGTCCTGACTTTC. Translating it yields CASSFGGGANVLTF.

Of note for this clone: This sample also contains other DNA sequences that code for the same CDR3. The CDR3 protein is CASSGRGVTEGTEAFF. Here the CDR3 DNA reads TGTGCCAGCAGCGGGCGTGGGGTGACAGAGGGCACTGAAGCTTTCTTT. This chain joins TRBV9 and TRBJ1-1; D may be TRBD1 (5 bases). The ends were cut back, 3 bases at V and 4 bases at J, with 19 bases in the middle. This CDR3 comprises 16 residues. Germline CDR1 SGDLS, CDR2 YYNGEE.

This clone came up a few times. An end of the junction does not agree with germline; a read error may underlie this. This chain links TRBV6-1 with TRBJ2-1; possible D gene TRBD1, 5 bases. This CDR3 is 16 amino acids long. Germline lookup yields CDR1 MNHNS and CDR2 SASEGT. The CDR3 DNA follows: TGTGCCAGCAGCGAAGGGCAGAACAGGAATCGTAACGAGCAGTTCTTC. Its protein is CASSEGQNRNRNEQFF.

The sample holds many counts of this clone. V gene TRBV29-1 combines with J gene TRBJ2-2; 11 bases agree with TRBD2. V was clipped by 8 bases and J by 4 bases; unmatched bases: 3. Germline CDR1 SQVTM, CDR2 ANQGSEA. The CDR3 is made up of 13 amino acids. The CDR3 loop reads CSSTSGSTGELFF. CDR3 sequence (DNA): TGCAGCTCAACTAGCGGGAGCACCGGGGAGCTGTTTTTT.